These 30 T cell receptor beta chains were all obtained from the same sample, sequenced in a study of low-dose radiotherapy and immunotherapy resistance in tumors. Time point of the sample: after trial treatment. The treatment is: LDRT plus nivolumab, ipilimumab, low-dose cyclophosphamide and aspirin (RACIN trial). Both TCRalpha and TCRbeta chains were reverse transcribed with V-gene-specific primers. A constant-region primer paired with the V-primer adapter amplified TCRs over about 19 PCR cycles. TCRdb used MiXCR to reprocess the reads, holding one entry per CDR3 protein. Of about 100,000 distinct CDR3 sequences listed, less than 25% are singletons. The sample consisted of PBMCs, taken after low-dose radiotherapy plus immunotherapy. These receptors were collected from a male donor with prostate cancer.

The chain recombines TRBV5-1 with TRBJ2-1; D is uncertain. Germline values: CDR1 SGHRS, CDR2 YFSETQ. Trimming cost V 4 bases and J 6 bases, with 20 bases left between them. The CDR3 covers 16 residues. The CDR3: CASSPGPSEPGNEQFF. The CDR3 nucleotides are TGCGCCAGCAGCCCTGGACCCTCGGAGCCGGGCAATGAGCAGTTCTTC.

This clonotype was counted at least ten times. This sequence joins TRBV9 and TRBJ1-1; D ambiguous. Germline V gene sequence: CDR1 SGDLS, CDR2 YYNGEE. The CDR3 length is 17 residues. V was trimmed by 0 bases and J by 1 base, leaving 16 bases between them. CDR3 residues: CASSVGSTPQGNTEAFF. CDR3 sequence (DNA): TGTGCCAGCAGCGTAGGTTCCACTCCACAAGGGAACACTGAAGCTTTCTTT.

This clonotype has a count of ten or more. The chain links TRBV19 to TRBJ2-7, with D hard to call. Germline V gives CDR1 LNHDA, CDR2 SQIVND (reference sequence). Between the trimmed V and J ends, which lost 2 bases and 6 bases, there was a span of 11 bases. The CDR3 sequence is 13 residues long. This chain's CDR3 is CASSIKRRGEQYF. In DNA, the CDR3 is TGTGCCAGTAGTATAAAGAGGAGAGGCGAGCAGTACTTC.

This clonotype has just a few counts. V and J are TRBV5-6 and TRBJ1-6, with 9 bases fitting TRBD1. Germline CDR1 reads SGHDT; CDR2 reads YYEEEE. This CDR3 has 14 amino acids. Losses at the gene ends were 0 bases for V and 8 bases for J; bases not matched to a gene: 0. The CDR3 reads CASSLGTGDSPLHF. The CDR3 nucleotides read TGTGCCAGCAGCTTGGGGACAGGGGATTCACCCCTCCACTTT. The full variable domain, completed using reference TRBV5-6 and TRBJ1-6, is DAGVTQSPTHLIKTRGQQVTLRCSPKSGHDTVSWYQQALGQGPQFIFQYYEEEERQRGNFPDRFSGHQFPNYSSELNVNALLLGDSALYLCASSLGTGDSPLHFGNGTRLTVT.

This clonotype was counted at least ten times. The J gene is TRBJ2-3, the V gene TRBV5-1; the D is unclear. CDR1 and CDR2 (germline): SGHRS, YFSETQ. The V and J ends lost 0 bases and 1 base respectively, with 9 bases between them. This CDR3 has 15 amino acids. CDR3 DNA sequence: TGCGCCAGCAGCTTGGAGGGCATGGGCACAGATACGCAGTATTTT. Encoded protein: CASSLEGMGTDTQYF.

There are a few counts of this clonotype. The CDR3 is CASSLGTPSSDTQYF. CDR3 nucleotides: TGTGCCAGCAGTTTAGGGACTCCCTCTTCAGATACGCAGTATTTT. The chain combines TRBV12-3 or TRBV12-4 with TRBJ2-3, with D maybe TRBD2 (5 bases). CDR3 length equals 15 residues. V gave up 1 base and J gave up 4 bases, with 12 bases separating them.

On this clonotype itself: Since a far larger clone is one base different, this is likely a read error. V is TRBV11-2 and J is TRBJ2-7; no definite D call. The ends were cut back, 5 bases at V and 7 bases at J, with 15 bases in the middle. The germline CDR1 and CDR2 sequences are SGHAT and FQNNGV. The CDR3 covers 13 residues. CDR3 sequence: CASSKDGFNEQYF. As DNA, the CDR3 is TGTGCCAGCAGCAAGGACGGATTCAATGAGCAGTACTTC.

The J gene is TRBJ2-7, the V gene TRBV5-1; 9 positions agree with TRBD1. This CDR3 is built from 17 residues. The V gene's germline CDR1 is SGHRS and CDR2 YFSETQ. J gave up 1 base and V 1 base, and 9 bases lay outside the gene matches. CDR3 bases: TGCGCCAGCAGCTTGTATCCTGGACAGGGGAATTCCTACGAGCAGTACTTC. Translated, it gives CASSLYPGQGNSYEQYF.

This clonotype was recorded at least ten times. The gene calls are TRBV5-1 and TRBJ2-2; D is ambiguous. In germline, CDR1 is SGHRS, CDR2 YFSETQ. This CDR3 has 14 residues. The V gene lost 1 base and the J gene lost 4 bases, with 8 bases spanning the gap. CDR3 bases: TGCGCCAGCAGCTTGAGTCTGGGCACCGGGGAGCTGTTTTTT. Its protein is CASSLSLGTGELFF.

As to this clonotype: One base separates it from a far larger clone, so it is likely a read error. The rearrangement uses TRBV5-4 and TRBJ2-7, with D unresolved. There are 14 residues in the CDR3. CDR1 and CDR2 (germline): SGHNT, YYREEE (reference sequence). Between the trimmed V and J ends, which lost 4 bases and 3 bases, there was a span of 14 bases. CDR3 sequence: CASSRLTSDYEQYF. CDR3 DNA sequence: TGTGCCAGCAGCCGCCTAACTTCAGACTACGAGCAGTACTTC.

This clonotype was seen ten or more times. The chain joins TRBV7-9 to TRBJ1-5; D gene uncertain. Deletions cut 0 bases from V and 4 bases from J, with 1 base between. The V gene's germline CDR1 is SEHNR and CDR2 FQNEAQ (reference sequence). The CDR3 runs to 12 residues. In DNA form, the CDR3 reads TGTGCCAGCAGCTTAGCGAATCAGCCCCAGCATTTT. Its translation is CASSLANQPQHF.

In this sample, this clonotype turned up many times. This chain uses TRBV19 with TRBJ2-1; D could derive from TRBD1 or TRBD2 (8 bases each). V lost 8 bases to trimming and J lost 9 bases, with 20 bases between them. Germline CDR1 LNHDA, CDR2 SQIVND (reference sequence). This CDR3 spans 14 amino acids. The CDR3 nucleotides read TGTGCCAGTTCGGGGGGGACAGGAAGAGGTGAGCAGTTCTTC. It encodes CASSGGTGRGEQFF.

V gene TRBV20-1 combines with J gene TRBJ2-3; no firm D call. Germline V CDR1 and CDR2: DFQATT, SNEGSKA (reference sequence). Deletions cut 0 bases from V and 1 base from J, with 8 bases between. The CDR3 runs 14 residues. The CDR3 region has the DNA TGCAGTGCTAGAGACCTCTACGGCACAGATACGCAGTATTTT. The encoded protein is CSARDLYGTDTQYF.

The sample holds many counts of this clonotype. The chain couples TRBV15 to TRBJ1-1; a weak D match, TRBD1 (6 bases). Germline CDR1 reads LNHNV; CDR2 reads YYDKDF (reference sequence). This CDR3 is built from 24 residues. The ends were cut back, 0 bases at V and 1 base at J, with 36 bases in the middle. Written as DNA, the CDR3 is TGTGCCACCAGCAGAGAGGGTTGGTGGTACAGTCTAACCGACTTAGGACAGACGAACACTGAAGCTTTCTTT. Amino acid sequence: CATSREGWWYSLTDLGQTNTEAFF.

This clonotype has ten or more counts. The chain has TRBV6-2 or TRBV6-3 and TRBJ2-3, with a possible D match to TRBD1 (5 bases). Germline V gene lookup returns CDR1 MNHEY and CDR2 SVGEGT. Trimming cost V 9 bases and J 3 bases, with 28 bases left between them. CDR3 length: 18 residues. The CDR3 loop reads CARTSSCRQGKGTDTQYF. The DNA of the CDR3 is TGTGCCAGGACCTCAAGTTGTCGGCAGGGCAAAGGAACAGATACGCAGTATTTT.

The sample holds many counts of this clonotype. The chain employs TRBV29-1 and TRBJ2-3, with D possibly being TRBD1 or TRBD2 (7 bases each). V was cut by 0 bases and J by 3 bases, with 13 bases left in between. There are 15 residues in the CDR3. Germline assignment: CDR1 SQVTM and CDR2 ANQGSEA. For the CDR3, the DNA is TGCAGCGTTGAAGAATCAGGGGGGGTGACAGATACGCAGTATTTT. This gives the protein CSVEESGGVTDTQYF.

In its sample, this clonotype was seen many times. CDR3 amino acids: CASSRDRAYGYTF. The CDR3 DNA reads TGTGCCAGCAGTAGGGACAGAGCCTATGGCTACACCTTC. The rearrangement joins TRBV2 to TRBJ1-2; 7 positions agree with TRBD1. Trimming took 5 bases from V and 4 from J; bases not matched to a gene: 4. Germline values: CDR1 SNHLY, CDR2 FYNNEI. The CDR3 is 13 amino acids.

The chain recombines TRBV19 with TRBJ1-1, with D hard to call. The CDR3 covers 14 residues. Germline CDR1 and CDR2: LNHDA and SQIVND (reference sequence). V lost 7 bases to trimming and J lost 7 bases, with 19 bases between them. Here the CDR3 reads CASTSGGSGVEAFF. The CDR3 DNA sequence: TGTGCCAGTACCTCTGGTGGGTCTGGGGTTGAAGCTTTCTTT.

This clonotype was picked up many times. A much larger clone sits a single nucleotide away, making a read error possible. The chain is built from TRBV27 and TRBJ2-2; weak D call: TRBD2 (6 bases). The CDR3 totals 13 residues. Germline CDR1 is MNHEY and CDR2 is SMNVEV (reference sequence). Between the trimmed V and J ends, which lost 3 bases and 6 bases, there was a span of 8 bases. This chain's CDR3 is CASSFGGSGELFF. The DNA of the CDR3 is TGTGCCAGCAGTTTCGGAGGGTCCGGGGAGCTGTTTTTT.

The sample holds many counts of this clonotype. This chain joins TRBV2 and TRBJ2-3; 8 bases align to TRBD2. Germline V gene sequence: CDR1 SNHLY, CDR2 FYNNEI. With V trimmed by 7 bases and J by 5 bases, 11 bases remained unmatched. This CDR3 has 15 amino acids. The CDR3 nucleotides are TGTGCCAGCAATGCTATAGCGGGGTATGGAGATACGCAGTATTTT. It encodes CASNAIAGYGDTQYF.

At least ten counts were recorded for this clonotype. The V and J genes are TRBV6-5 and TRBJ1-1; 9 bases line up with TRBD1. Trimming removed 5 bases from V and 1 base from J; junction bases left unmatched: 2. Germline V gene data show CDR1 as MNHEY and CDR2 as SVGAGI. The CDR3 runs to 14 residues. The CDR3 bases are TGTGCCAGCAGTCGGACAGGGGCGAACACTGAAGCTTTCTTT. It yields the protein CASSRTGANTEAFF.

This clonotype has ten or more counts. The rearrangement joins TRBV7-6 to TRBJ2-5, with 12 bases that match TRBD1. The germline V gene has CDR1 SGHVS and CDR2 FNYEAQ. The CDR3 totals 15 residues. The V segment lost 1 base and the J segment 6 bases; nucleotides outside the gene matches: 3. The CDR3 loop is CASSLGDRGLKTQYF. In nucleotides, the CDR3 is TGTGCCAGCAGCTTAGGGGACAGGGGGCTTAAGACCCAGTACTTC.

In this sample, this clonotype turned up many times. This rearrangement joins TRBV20-1 to TRBJ1-3; D is possibly TRBD1 (5 bases). Deletions cut 1 base from V and 0 bases from J, with 10 bases between. CDR3 length: 15 amino acids. Germline CDR1 reads DFQATT; CDR2 reads SNEGSKA (reference sequence). DNA for the CDR3: TGCAGTGCTAGAGGAGGGGCTAACTCTGGAAACACCATATATTTT. Protein: CSARGGANSGNTIYF.

This clonotype was counted many times. V usage is TRBV11-2 and J usage is TRBJ2-5; a weak D match, TRBD2 (6 bases). V lost 1 base and J 5 bases, leaving 17 bases between the germline ends. The CDR3 has 16 amino acids. The germline CDR1 and CDR2 sequences are SGHAT and FQNNGV. In DNA form, the CDR3 reads TGTGCCAGCAGCTTAGGTGGAGGGTTGAATGAGGAGACCCAGTACTTC. Residues: CASSLGGGLNEETQYF.

There are many counts of this clonotype. The gene calls are TRBV10-1 and TRBJ2-5; no definite D call. The V gene lost 2 bases and the J gene lost 7 bases, with 11 bases spanning the gap. The germline V gene has CDR1 WNHNN and CDR2 SYGVQD (reference sequence). This CDR3 spans 13 amino acids. In DNA, the CDR3 is TGCGCCAGCAGTGAGAGTGGATTGGGGACCCAGTACTTC. This encodes CASSESGLGTQYF.

This clonotype was found many times. The gene calls are TRBV29-1 and TRBJ2-5; 8 nucleotides line up with TRBD2. Trimming cost V 0 bases and J 4 bases; bases outside gene matches: 13. In germline, CDR1 is SQVTM, CDR2 ANQGSEA. The CDR3 runs 17 residues. As DNA, the CDR3 is TGCAGCGTTGAAGAGGGGAGCGGGGGCCCCGGGGGAGAGACCCAGTACTTC. Translation: CSVEEGSGGPGGETQYF. Combining the CDR3 with reference TRBV29-1 and TRBJ2-5 gives the whole variable domain SAVISQKPSRDICQRGTSLTIQCQVDSQVTMMFWYRQQPGQSLTLIATANQGSEATYESGFVIDKFPISRPNLTFSTLTVSNMSPEDSSIYLCSVEEGSGGPGGETQYFGPGTRLLVL.

This clonotype showed up many times. The chain combines TRBV20-1 with TRBJ2-7, with TRBD2 matching over 8 bases. Germline assignment: CDR1 DFQATT and CDR2 SNEGSKA (reference sequence). Trimming cost V 3 bases and J 3 bases; bases outside gene matches: 7. This CDR3 region has 14 residues. This CDR3 is CSASPGGDGYEQYF. DNA of the CDR3: TGCAGTGCTAGCCCCGGGGGGGATGGCTACGAGCAGTACTTC.

In its sample, this clonotype was seen many times. The genes are TRBV6-2 or TRBV6-3 and TRBJ2-5; D is perhaps TRBD2 (5 bases). The germline gives CDR1 MNHEY, CDR2 SVGEGT. The CDR3 extends over 14 amino acids. V dropped 0 bases and J dropped 5 bases, with 10 bases sitting between them. This CDR3 is CASSYSDLWETQYF. The CDR3 coding sequence is TGTGCCAGCAGTTACTCGGACTTATGGGAGACCCAGTACTTC.

Many counts were recorded for this clonotype. The chain combines TRBV12-3 or TRBV12-4 with TRBJ2-7; D ambiguous. Trimming took 1 base from V and 5 from J, leaving 12 bases between them. The CDR3 is made up of 14 amino acids. CDR3 loop: CASSLVRPSDEQYF. The DNA for the CDR3 is TGTGCCAGCAGTTTAGTTCGCCCTTCGGACGAGCAGTACTTC.

V and J are TRBV29-1 and TRBJ2-1; 11 nucleotides align to TRBD1. Germline CDR1 SQVTM, CDR2 ANQGSEA. Losses at the gene ends were 7 bases for V and 0 bases for J; bases not matched to a gene: 8. The CDR3 is made up of 16 amino acids. The CDR3 spells CSARGQGANSYNEQFF. DNA of the CDR3: TGCAGCGCTAGAGGACAGGGGGCTAACTCCTACAATGAGCAGTTCTTC.